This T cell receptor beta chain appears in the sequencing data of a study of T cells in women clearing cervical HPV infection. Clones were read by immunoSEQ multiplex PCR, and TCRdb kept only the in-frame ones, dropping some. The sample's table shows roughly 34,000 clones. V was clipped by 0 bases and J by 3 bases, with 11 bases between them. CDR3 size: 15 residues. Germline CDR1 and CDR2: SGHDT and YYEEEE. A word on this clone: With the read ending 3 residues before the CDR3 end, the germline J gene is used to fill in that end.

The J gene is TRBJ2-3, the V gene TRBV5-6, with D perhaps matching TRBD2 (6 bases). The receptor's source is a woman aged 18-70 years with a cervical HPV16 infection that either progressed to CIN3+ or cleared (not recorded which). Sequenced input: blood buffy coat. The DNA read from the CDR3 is TGTGCCAGCAGCTTGGTGGTAGCGGTTACAGATACG. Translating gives CASSLVVAVTDT. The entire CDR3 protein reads CASSLVVAVTDTQYF.